This T cell receptor beta chain was identified in a study of cytomegalovirus exposure and HLA in healthy donors. Germline V gene sequence: CDR1 LNHNV, CDR2 YYDKDF (reference sequence). The V and J ends lost 0 bases and 7 bases respectively, with 12 bases between them. This CDR3 spans 14 amino acids. Primers included in the PCR were 60 Vbeta and 13 Jbeta primers. Sequencing used immunoSEQ multiplex PCR; TCRdb keeps in-frame clones, though not all of them. Of approximately 220,000 clones listed, roughly 84% were seen once; the top ten hold 0.71%. This chain connects TRBV15 to TRBJ2-5, with D unresolved. The receptor was isolated from a boy between 2 and 10 years old in good health and CMV-seronegative. Source material: PBMCs. The CDR3 region is CATSRETTFLTQYF. In nucleotides, the CDR3 is TGTGCCACCAGCAGAGAGACAACCTTTCTGACCCAGTACTTC. The complete variable domain, with remaining parts taken from reference TRBV15 and TRBJ2-5, reads DAMVIQNPRYQVTQFGKPVTLSCSQTLNHNVMYWYQQKSSQAPKLLFHYYDKDFNNEADTPDNFQSRRPNTSFCFLDIRSPGLGDTAMYLCATSRETTFLTQYFGPGTRLLVL.